The clone carrying this TCR beta chain was seen once. Its cognate antigen is unknown. Primers for the PCR totalled 60 Vbeta and 13 Jbeta. Assay used: immunoSEQ multiplex PCR; TCRdb lists only in-frame clones, some missing. The sample includes 95,000 to 150,000 clones, 65% to 90% of them seen just once. This entry belongs to a study of cytomegalovirus exposure and HLA in healthy donors. Overall study findings and caveats: Analysis performed later showed TCR beta chains linked to HLA being more clonally expanded than equally common others.

CDR3 length equals 16 residues. In germline, CDR1 is MDHEN, CDR2 SYDVKM. The V and J ends lost 4 bases and 3 bases respectively, with 16 bases between them. The rearrangement joins TRBV28 to TRBJ2-1, with D perhaps TRBD2 (5 bases). This TCR was recovered from a man younger than 45 in good health and CMV-seronegative. Sequencing was done on a sample of PBMCs. The CDR3 DNA reads TGTGCCAGCAGTTCCCCGGACTTACCGCGCTACAATGAGCAGTTCTTC. This translates into CASSSPDLPRYNEQFF.